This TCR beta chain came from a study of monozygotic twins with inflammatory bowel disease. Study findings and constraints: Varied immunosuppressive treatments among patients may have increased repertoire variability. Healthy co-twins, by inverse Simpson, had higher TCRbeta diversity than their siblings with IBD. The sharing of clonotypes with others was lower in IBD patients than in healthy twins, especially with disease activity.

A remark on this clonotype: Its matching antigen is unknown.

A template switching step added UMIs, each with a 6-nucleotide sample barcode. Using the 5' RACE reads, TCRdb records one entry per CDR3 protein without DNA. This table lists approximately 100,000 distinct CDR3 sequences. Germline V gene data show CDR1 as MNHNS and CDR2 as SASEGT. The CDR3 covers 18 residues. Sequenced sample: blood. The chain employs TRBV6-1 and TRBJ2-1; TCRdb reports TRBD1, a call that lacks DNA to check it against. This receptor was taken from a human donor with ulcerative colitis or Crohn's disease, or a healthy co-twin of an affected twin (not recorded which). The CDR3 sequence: CASSTAVGNYYYDNEQFF.